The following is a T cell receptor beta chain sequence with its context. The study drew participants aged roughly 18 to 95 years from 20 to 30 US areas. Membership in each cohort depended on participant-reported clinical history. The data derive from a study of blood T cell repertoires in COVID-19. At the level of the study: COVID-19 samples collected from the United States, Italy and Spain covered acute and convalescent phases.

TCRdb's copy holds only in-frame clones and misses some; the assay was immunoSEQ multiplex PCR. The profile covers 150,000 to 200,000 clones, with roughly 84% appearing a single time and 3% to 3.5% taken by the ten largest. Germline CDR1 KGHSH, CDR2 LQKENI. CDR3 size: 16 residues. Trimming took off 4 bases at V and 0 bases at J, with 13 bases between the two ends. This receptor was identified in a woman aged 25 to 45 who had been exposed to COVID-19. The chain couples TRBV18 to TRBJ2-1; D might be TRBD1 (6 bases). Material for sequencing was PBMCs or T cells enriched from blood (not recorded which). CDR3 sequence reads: CASSQLGQSSYNEQFF. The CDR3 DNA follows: TGTGCCAGCTCACAATTAGGACAGAGCTCCTACAATGAGCAGTTCTTC.